One and the same sample provided the 26 T cell receptor beta chains below, sequenced in a study of cytomegalovirus exposure and HLA in healthy donors. With 60 Vbeta and 13 Jbeta primers, the PCR was carried out. Profiling relied on immunoSEQ multiplex PCR, and the TCRdb table lists in-frame clones only, not all of them. The table has 150,000 to 170,000 clones, roughly three quarters seen once. Input material: PBMCs. The origin of the receptors is a man aged 30 to 45 in good health and CMV-seropositive.

The rearrangement uses TRBV7-8 and TRBJ2-7; 7 bases match TRBD1. The germline V gene has CDR1 SGHVS and CDR2 FQNEAQ. The CDR3 is 15 residues long. With V trimmed by 0 bases and J by 6 bases, 8 bases remained unmatched. In DNA, the CDR3 is TGTGCCAGCAGCTTAGCGCCGAGGGGGCTAAGCGAGCAGTACTTC. Residues: CASSLAPRGLSEQYF.

This chain links TRBV7-8 with TRBJ1-1, with TRBD1 matching 7 bases. In germline, CDR1 is SGHVS, CDR2 FQNEAQ. The V segment lost 7 bases and the J segment 4 bases; nucleotides outside the gene matches: 12. The CDR3 runs to 15 residues. CDR3 residues: CASTILSTGLTEAFF. CDR3 in DNA: TGTGCCAGCACCATACTTTCGACAGGGCTCACTGAAGCTTTCTTT.

This rearrangement joins TRBV19 to TRBJ1-5; the D gene is possibly TRBD1 (5 bases). CDR1 is LNHDA and CDR2 is SQIVND in the germline V gene (reference sequence). The length of the CDR3 is 13 residues. V was clipped by 5 bases and J by 11 bases, with 16 bases between them. The chain's CDR3 is CASSSSSLGAQHF. The CDR3 region has the DNA TGTGCCAGTAGTTCTTCCTCGCTAGGGGCCCAGCATTTT.

The CDR3 protein is CASSTRTGGNQPQHF. The CDR3, as DNA: TGTGCCAGCAGCACCCGGACAGGAGGGAACCAGCCCCAGCATTTT. The chain carries TRBV4-2 and TRBJ1-5; 7 positions match TRBD1. This CDR3 is built from 15 residues. Germline V gives CDR1 LGHNA, CDR2 YNFKEQ. V lost 5 bases, J lost 7 bases, and 11 bases stayed unmatched.

DNA for the CDR3: TGTGCCAGCAGTTACGACAGTTTCCTTTCCTACGAGCAGTACTTC. It encodes CASSYDSFLSYEQYF. V gene TRBV6-5 combines with J gene TRBJ2-7; a possible D gene is TRBD1 (5 bases). Trimming pared 2 bases from V and 1 base from J, leaving 12 bases between. The germline V gene encodes CDR1 MNHEY and CDR2 SVGAGI. The CDR3 extends over 15 amino acids.

This clone was counted a few times. The chain carries TRBV5-4 and TRBJ1-2; 10 bases are a match to TRBD1. Germline loops: CDR1 SGHNT, CDR2 YYREEE (reference sequence). The CDR3 consists of 13 residues. The junction had 5 bases not matched to a gene; V was cut back by 4 bases and J by 8 bases. This CDR3 is CASSRDRGEGYTF. The CDR3 nucleotides are TGTGCCAGCAGCCGGGACAGGGGTGAAGGCTACACCTTC.

J is TRBJ2-5 and V is TRBV6-1; 10 positions agree with TRBD2. This CDR3 has 17 residues. The germline V gene has CDR1 MNHNS and CDR2 SASEGT. V shed 2 bases and J 2 bases; nucleotides not matched to a gene: 8. CDR3 loop: CASSETLAGVVQETQYF. CDR3 DNA sequence: TGTGCCAGCAGTGAAACCCTAGCGGGAGTAGTACAAGAGACCCAGTACTTC.

This sequence joins TRBV7-9 and TRBJ1-1, with 9 bases fitting TRBD1. The germline V gene encodes CDR1 SEHNR and CDR2 FQNEAQ (reference sequence). V gave up 5 bases and J gave up 1 base; unmatched junction bases: 2. The CDR3 covers 14 residues. The CDR3 spells CASSPDRGNTEAFF. In DNA, the CDR3 is TGTGCCAGCAGCCCGGACAGGGGGAACACTGAAGCTTTCTTT.

This clone appeared once. This chain connects TRBV6-1 to TRBJ1-5, with D possibly being TRBD1 (6 bases). The length of the CDR3 is 16 residues. Between the trimmed V and J ends, which lost 4 bases and 1 base, there was a span of 14 bases. Germline-derived CDR1 and CDR2 are MNHNS and SASEGT. The CDR3 sequence is CASSARTDRSNQPQHF. The CDR3 DNA follows: TGTGCCAGCAGTGCCCGGACAGACAGAAGCAATCAGCCCCAGCATTTT.

J is TRBJ2-1 and V is TRBV7-6; 10 nucleotides align to TRBD2. Germline CDR1 and CDR2: SGHVS and FNYEAQ. This CDR3 comprises 17 residues. V shed 7 bases and J 6 bases; nucleotides not matched to a gene: 15. CDR3 sequence reads: CASTIDASGGRGNEQFF. DNA for the CDR3: TGTGCCAGCACCATAGATGCTAGCGGGGGCCGGGGCAATGAGCAGTTCTTC.

The chain recombines TRBV6-1 with TRBJ1-3; the D is unclear. The germline gives CDR1 MNHNS, CDR2 SASEGT. V dropped 4 bases and J dropped 4 bases, with 8 bases sitting between them. The CDR3 loop spans 13 amino acids. The CDR3 protein is CASSAVLGNTIYF. The CDR3 DNA reads as TGTGCCAGCAGTGCGGTGCTCGGAAACACCATATATTTT.

This clone has just a few counts. The chain recombines TRBV7-3 with TRBJ1-1, with TRBD1 as a possible D gene (5 bases). CDR3 length: 13 amino acids. Germline assignment: CDR1 SGHTA and CDR2 FQGTGA. V lost 10 bases to trimming and J lost 1 base, with 13 bases between them. CDR3 region: CATREDQNTEAFF. CDR3 nucleotide sequence: TGTGCCACCAGGGAGGATCAGAACACTGAAGCTTTCTTT.

This chain links TRBV6-5 with TRBJ2-5; 9 bases line up with TRBD1. The assigned J gene may be wrong: the sequence end matches TRBJ2-7 better. Germline V gene lookup returns CDR1 MNHEY and CDR2 SVGAGI. This CDR3 comprises 15 residues. This CDR3 is CASSYSDRGSYEQYF. The CDR3 DNA reads TGTGCCAGCAGTTACTCGGACAGGGGATCTTACGAGCAGTACTTC.

V usage is TRBV27 and J usage is TRBJ2-1; 11 nucleotides align to TRBD2. There are 15 residues in the CDR3. Germline-derived CDR1 and CDR2 are MNHEY and SMNVEV (reference sequence). Trimming at V came to 0 bases and at J to 6 bases, leaving 1 base not matched to a gene. This CDR3 reads CASSLSSGRGNEQFF. CDR3 nucleotide sequence: TGTGCCAGCAGTTTATCTAGCGGGAGGGGCAATGAGCAGTTCTTC.

The genes are TRBV5-4 and TRBJ2-1, with a weak D call TRBD1 (6 bases). Between the trimmed V and J ends, which lost 0 bases and 7 bases, there was a span of 14 bases. There are 15 residues in the CDR3. CDR1 is SGHNT, CDR2 YYREEE, per germline (reference sequence). As DNA, the CDR3 is TGTGCCAGCAGCTTGGGCAAGGGGGAAAAGAATGAGCAGTTCTTC. Its translation is CASSLGKGEKNEQFF.

This clone was observed a few times. This rearrangement joins TRBV9 to TRBJ2-7, with D tentatively TRBD2 (6 bases). V was shortened by 0 bases and J by 1 base, with 11 bases between the two germline ends. The CDR3 contains 15 residues. The germline CDR1 and CDR2 sequences are SGDLS and YYNGEE. The CDR3 DNA sequence: TGTGCCAGCAGCGTAGGGTCAGGACTATCCTACGAGCAGTACTTC. Translation gives CASSVGSGLSYEQYF.

In its sample, this clone was seen a few times. This rearrangement joins TRBV6-5 to TRBJ2-7; D is possibly TRBD2 (6 bases). In germline, CDR1 is MNHEY, CDR2 SVGAGI. V was trimmed by 2 bases and J by 3 bases, leaving 17 bases between them. The CDR3 sequence is 16 residues long. CDR3 DNA sequence: TGTGCCAGCAGTTACATTGGAGGGATGTCGATCTACGAGCAGTACTTC. It translates to CASSYIGGMSIYEQYF.

This chain connects TRBV9 to TRBJ2-1; TRBD2 matches at 13 bases. The CDR3 consists of 15 residues. The germline CDR1 and CDR2 sequences are SGDLS and YYNGEE. Losses at the gene ends were 3 bases for V and 6 bases for J; bases not matched to a gene: 3. The CDR3 loop is CASSARLAGGNEQFF. In DNA form, the CDR3 reads TGTGCCAGCAGCGCCCGACTAGCGGGAGGCAATGAGCAGTTCTTC.

The chain uses TRBV7-3 and TRBJ2-1, with 13 positions matching TRBD2. The CDR3 length is 18 residues. J gave up 0 bases and V 5 bases, and 7 bases lay outside the gene matches. The germline gives CDR1 SGHTA, CDR2 FQGTGA. In nucleotides, the CDR3 is TGTGCCAGCAGCCAATTTACTAGCGGGGGGGGCTCCTACAATGAGCAGTTCTTC. Protein product: CASSQFTSGGGSYNEQFF.

This chain connects TRBV7-2 to TRBJ2-1; TRBD2 matches at 12 bases. CDR3 length equals 15 residues. Germline V lookup: CDR1 SGHTA, CDR2 FQGNSA. Losses at the gene ends were 2 bases for V and 9 bases for J; bases not matched to a gene: 5. CDR3 residues: CASSLFLAGGREQFF. For the CDR3, the DNA is TGTGCCAGCAGCTTATTTCTAGCGGGGGGGCGTGAGCAGTTCTTC.

The genes are TRBV7-9 and TRBJ2-5, with 9 bases fitting TRBD2. V was clipped by 3 bases and J by 3 bases; unmatched bases: 2. Germline V lookup: CDR1 SEHNR, CDR2 FQNEAQ (reference sequence). This CDR3 has 14 residues. DNA for the CDR3: TGTGCCAGCAGCTTTATAGCGGGGGAAGAGACCCAGTACTTC. This encodes CASSFIAGEETQYF. Drawing the rest from reference TRBV7-9 and TRBJ2-5, the complete variable domain is DTGVSQNPRHKITKRGQNVTFRCDPISEHNRLYWYRQTLGQGPEFLTYFQNEAQLEKSRLLSDRFSAERPKGSFSTLEIQRTEQGDSAMYLCASSFIAGEETQYFGPGTRLLVL.

This chain joins TRBV11-2 and TRBJ1-4; maybe TRBD1 (5 bases). V lost 7 bases, J lost 7 bases, and 22 bases lay in between. The CDR3 length is 16 residues. Germline CDR1 reads SGHAT; CDR2 reads FQNNGV. As DNA, the CDR3 is TGTGCCAGCATCGAGAAGTTGCGAGGCCAGGGTGAAAAACTGTTTTTT. Amino acid sequence: CASIEKLRGQGEKLFF.

The chain carries TRBV25-1 and TRBJ2-2, with 9 bases aligning to TRBD2. In germline, CDR1 is MGHDK, CDR2 SYGVNS. V gave up 7 bases and J gave up 0 bases; unmatched junction bases: 6. This CDR3 has 16 amino acids. CDR3 nucleotide sequence: TGTGCCAGCATGCGGCGGGGGGGTTCGAACACCGGGGAGCTGTTTTTT. Amino acid sequence: CASMRRGGSNTGELFF.

The chain uses TRBV5-6 and TRBJ2-7; TRBD1 agrees at 8 bases. V shed 5 bases, J shed 2 bases, and the junction held 6 bases outside the gene matches. The CDR3 covers 14 residues. CDR1 and CDR2 from the germline V gene are SGHDT and YYEEEE. The DNA of the CDR3 is TGTGCCAGCAGGCCGACAGGGGCGGCCTACGAGCAGTACTTC. The encoded protein is CASRPTGAAYEQYF.

This clone was counted a few times. This chain uses TRBV28 with TRBJ1-5, with TRBD1 matching over 7 bases. There are 16 residues in the CDR3. Per the germline V gene, CDR1 is MDHEN and CDR2 is SYDVKM. The J segment lost 6 bases and the V segment lost 1 base, leaving 9 bases of the junction unmatched. This CDR3 is CASSLLKGASGQPQHF. The CDR3 coding sequence is TGTGCCAGCAGTTTATTGAAGGGGGCGTCAGGTCAGCCCCAGCATTTT.

The rearrangement uses TRBV5-6 and TRBJ1-4; D is perhaps TRBD1 (6 bases). The CDR3 consists of 16 residues. Trimming shortened V by 3 bases and J by 7 bases, and 19 bases separated the two germline ends. Looked up from germline, CDR1 is SGHDT and CDR2 is YYEEEE. The CDR3 sequence is CASSSRRQQGSEKLFF. The DNA of the CDR3 is TGTGCCAGCAGCTCGCGCCGGCAGCAGGGGAGTGAAAAACTGTTTTTT.